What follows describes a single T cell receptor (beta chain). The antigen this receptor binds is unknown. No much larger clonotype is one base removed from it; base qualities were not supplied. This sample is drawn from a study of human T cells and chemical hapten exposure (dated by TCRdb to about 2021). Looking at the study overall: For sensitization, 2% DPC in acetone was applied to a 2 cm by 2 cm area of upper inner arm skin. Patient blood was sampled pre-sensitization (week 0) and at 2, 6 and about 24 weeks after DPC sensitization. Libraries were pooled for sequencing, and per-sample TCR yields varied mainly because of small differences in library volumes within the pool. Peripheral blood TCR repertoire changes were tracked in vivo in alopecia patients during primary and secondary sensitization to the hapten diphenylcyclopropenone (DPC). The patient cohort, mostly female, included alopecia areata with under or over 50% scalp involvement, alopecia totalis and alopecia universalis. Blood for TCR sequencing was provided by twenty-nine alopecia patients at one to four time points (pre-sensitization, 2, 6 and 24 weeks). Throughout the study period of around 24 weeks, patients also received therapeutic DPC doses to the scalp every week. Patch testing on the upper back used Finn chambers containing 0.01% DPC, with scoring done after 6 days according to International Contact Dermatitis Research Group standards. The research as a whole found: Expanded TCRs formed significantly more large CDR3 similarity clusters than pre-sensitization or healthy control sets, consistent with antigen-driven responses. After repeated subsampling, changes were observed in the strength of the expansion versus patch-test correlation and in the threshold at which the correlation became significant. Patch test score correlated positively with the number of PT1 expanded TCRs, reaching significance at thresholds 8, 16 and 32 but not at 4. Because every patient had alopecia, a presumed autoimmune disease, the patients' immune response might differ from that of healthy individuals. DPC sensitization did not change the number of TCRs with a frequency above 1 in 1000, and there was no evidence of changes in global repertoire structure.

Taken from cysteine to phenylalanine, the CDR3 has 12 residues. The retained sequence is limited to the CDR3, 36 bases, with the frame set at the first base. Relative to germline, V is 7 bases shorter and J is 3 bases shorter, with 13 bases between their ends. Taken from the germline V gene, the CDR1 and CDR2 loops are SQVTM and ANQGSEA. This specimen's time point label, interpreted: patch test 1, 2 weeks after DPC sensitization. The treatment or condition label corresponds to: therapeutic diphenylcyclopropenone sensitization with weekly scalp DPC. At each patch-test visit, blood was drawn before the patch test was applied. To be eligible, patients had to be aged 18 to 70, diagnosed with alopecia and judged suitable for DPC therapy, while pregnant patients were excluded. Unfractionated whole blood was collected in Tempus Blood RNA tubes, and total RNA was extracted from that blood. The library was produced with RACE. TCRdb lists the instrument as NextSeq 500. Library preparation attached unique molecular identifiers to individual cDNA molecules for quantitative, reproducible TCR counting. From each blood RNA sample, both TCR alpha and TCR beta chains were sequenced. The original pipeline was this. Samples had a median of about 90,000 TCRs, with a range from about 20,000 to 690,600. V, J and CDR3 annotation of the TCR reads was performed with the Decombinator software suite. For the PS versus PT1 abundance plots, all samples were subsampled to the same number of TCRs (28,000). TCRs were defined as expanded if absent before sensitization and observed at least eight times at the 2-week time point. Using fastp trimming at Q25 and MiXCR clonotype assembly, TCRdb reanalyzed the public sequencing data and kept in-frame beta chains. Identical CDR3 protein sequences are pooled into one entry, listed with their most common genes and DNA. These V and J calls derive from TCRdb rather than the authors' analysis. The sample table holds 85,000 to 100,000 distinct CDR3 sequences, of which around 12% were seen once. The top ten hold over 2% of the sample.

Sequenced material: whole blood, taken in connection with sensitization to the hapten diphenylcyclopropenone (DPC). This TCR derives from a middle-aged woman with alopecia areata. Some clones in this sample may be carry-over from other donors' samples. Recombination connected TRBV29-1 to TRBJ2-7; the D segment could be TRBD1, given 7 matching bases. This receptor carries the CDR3 CSARGQYYEQYF. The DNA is TGCAGCGCGCGGGGACAGTACTACGAGCAGTACTTC.